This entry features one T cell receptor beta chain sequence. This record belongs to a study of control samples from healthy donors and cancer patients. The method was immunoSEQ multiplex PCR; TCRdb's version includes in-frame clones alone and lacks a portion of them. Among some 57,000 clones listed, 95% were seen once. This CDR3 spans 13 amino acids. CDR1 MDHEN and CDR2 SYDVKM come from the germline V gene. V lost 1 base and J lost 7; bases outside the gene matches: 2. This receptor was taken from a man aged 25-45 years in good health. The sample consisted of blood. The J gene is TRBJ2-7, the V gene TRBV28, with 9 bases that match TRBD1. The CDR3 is CASSLLDRGEQYF. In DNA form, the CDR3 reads TGTGCCAGCAGTTTATTGGACAGGGGAGAGCAGTACTTC.